A single sample gave rise to the 2 T cell receptor beta chains below, sequenced in a study of blood T cell repertoires in COVID-19. TCRdb's copy holds only in-frame clones and misses some; the assay was immunoSEQ multiplex PCR. The table shows over 450,000 clones, with roughly nine tenths occurring only once. Specimen: peripheral blood. The receptors were sampled from a man between 18 and 29 years old with COVID-19, enrolled during active disease.

V gene TRBV30 combines with J gene TRBJ2-7; D is perhaps TRBD2 (6 bases). The V and J ends lost 2 bases and 2 bases respectively, with 10 bases between them. The length of the CDR3 is 13 residues. The germline V gene has CDR1 GTSNPN and CDR2 SVGIG (reference sequence). The CDR3 region is CAWSSGPTYEQYF. In nucleotides, the CDR3 is TGTGCCTGGAGTAGCGGGCCCACCTACGAGCAGTACTTC.

The chain combines TRBV29-1 with TRBJ2-1; weak D call: TRBD2 (7 bases). This CDR3 is built from 12 residues. Trimming took 0 bases from V and 12 from J, leaving 12 bases between them. CDR1 is SQVTM, CDR2 ANQGSEA, per germline. The CDR3 DNA reads TGCAGCGTTGAAGATCGGGGGGCGGGGCAGTTCTTC. Translating it yields CSVEDRGAGQFF.